The clone carrying this T cell receptor beta chain has just a few counts. TCRdb re-called the 5' RACE reads through MiXCR, storing one row per CDR3 protein. Found here are about 400,000 distinct CDR3 sequences, approximately 22% of them singletons; the top ten hold about an eighth. This specimen comes from a study of CD8 T cells in ankylosing spondylitis. The specimen was blood, either unsorted or a sorted T cell fraction (not recorded which). The clonotype was recovered from a male donor with ankylosing spondylitis or in good health (not recorded which).

The CDR3 spells CASTLGAPTNTGELFF. The CDR3, as DNA: TGTGCCAGCACCCTAGGGGCCCCAACGAACACCGGGGAGCTGTTTTTT. V is TRBV7-3 and J is TRBJ2-2; D perhaps matches TRBD1 (5 bases). Germline lookup yields CDR1 SGHTA and CDR2 FQGTGA. The CDR3 runs to 16 residues. Trimming removed 7 bases at V and 0 bases at J, with 15 bases between.